This T cell receptor beta chain was documented in a study of blood T cell repertoires in COVID-19. Study-wide context: Specimens from acute and convalescent COVID-19 originated in the United States, Italy and Spain.

This CDR3 is built from 15 residues. Trimming took off 2 bases at V and 6 bases at J, with 15 bases between the two ends. Germline CDR1 SGHTA, CDR2 FQGNSA. Produced via immunoSEQ multiplex PCR; TCRdb's table is partial and in-frame only. The profile shows approximately 440,000 clones, roughly 88% of them singletons. J is TRBJ2-3 and V is TRBV7-2, with a possible D match to TRBD2 (6 bases). The source of this sequence is a man in his late teens or twenties who had recovered from COVID-19. The specimen was PBMCs or T cells enriched from blood (not recorded which). The CDR3 DNA is TGTGCCAGCAGCTTACGACGGGAGTTTATGGATACGCAGTATTTT. Translating gives CASSLRREFMDTQYF.